The 17 T cell receptor beta chains below were found in one sample sequenced in a study of human T cells and chemical hapten exposure. Stated time point: pre-sensitization, week 0. Treatment in this sample: therapeutic diphenylcyclopropenone sensitization with weekly scalp DPC. TCRdb ran MiXCR on the RACE reads and lists one entry per CDR3 protein. The sample records over 300,000 distinct CDR3 sequences, 5.1% being singletons. The sequenced sample was whole blood, obtained in connection with sensitization to the hapten diphenylcyclopropenone (DPC). The receptor source for this set is a woman aged 45-59 years with alopecia areata. Some clones in this sample may be carry-over from other donors' samples.

This clonotype was counted ten times or more. The chain links TRBV7-2 to TRBJ2-4; D is uncertain. This CDR3 has 14 amino acids. Germline CDR1 and CDR2: SGHTA and FQGNSA. V lost 5 bases, J lost 6 bases, and 14 bases lay in between. In DNA, the CDR3 is TGTGCCAGCAGCGTGAGAGGAGTCGGAAACATTCAGTACTTC. Protein: CASSVRGVGNIQYF.

The V and J genes are TRBV7-8 and TRBJ2-6; D is undetermined. Trimming shortened V by 5 bases and J by 0 bases, and 14 bases separated the two germline ends. Looked up from germline, CDR1 is SGHVS and CDR2 is FQNEAQ. The CDR3 length is 17 residues. The CDR3 spells CASSPLGTISGANVLTF. CDR3 bases: TGTGCCAGCAGCCCCTTGGGAACTATCTCTGGGGCCAACGTCCTGACTTTC.

This clonotype was recorded a few times. The chain is built from TRBV10-3 and TRBJ2-7; D unclear. The CDR3 runs 11 residues. CDR1 ENHRY and CDR2 SYGVKD come from the germline V gene. The ends were cut back, 4 bases at V and 6 bases at J, with 7 bases in the middle. The CDR3 DNA reads TGTGCCATCAGTGGCGGTATCGAGCAGTACTTC. Its translation is CAISGGIEQYF.

Remarks on this clonotype: This may come from a read error, since a much larger clone is one base off. The chain links TRBV9 to TRBJ1-5; 7 bases agree with TRBD1. The CDR3 is made up of 14 amino acids. Germline-derived CDR1 and CDR2 are SGDLS and YYNGEE. CDR3 sequence (DNA): TGTGCCAGCAGCCCGGGGCCGCGGGGACAGCTCCAGCATTTT. Translation gives CASSPGPRGQLQHF.

V and J are TRBV7-9 and TRBJ1-5, with a possible D match to TRBD1 (6 bases). V lost 0 bases to trimming and J lost 6 bases, with 15 bases between them. CDR1 is SEHNR, CDR2 FQNEAQ, per germline (reference sequence). This CDR3 comprises 16 residues. The DNA of the CDR3 is TGTGCCAGCAGCTTAGCTTTCGGGGGGCTTACTCAGCCCCAGCATTTT. This codes for CASSLAFGGLTQPQHF.

This clonotype was observed a handful of times. This sequence joins TRBV11-2 and TRBJ2-2, with 8 bases identical to TRBD1. Per germline, CDR1 SGHAT and CDR2 FQNNGV. V was clipped by 4 bases and J by 13 bases; unmatched bases: 11. The CDR3 contains 14 residues. The CDR3 loop reads CASSSPISGTGLFF. The CDR3 bases are TGTGCCAGCAGCTCGCCGATCTCTGGGACAGGGCTGTTTTTT.

This clonotype was recorded many times. The chain links TRBV7-3 to TRBJ2-5; 10 positions match TRBD2. The germline V gene encodes CDR1 SGHTA and CDR2 FQGTGA. The V segment lost 5 bases and the J segment 5 bases; nucleotides outside the gene matches: 8. This CDR3 is 15 amino acids long. The CDR3: CASSRSGGAKETQYF. CDR3 DNA: TGTGCCAGCAGCCGCAGCGGGGGGGCGAAGGAGACCCAGTACTTC.

This clonotype was recorded at least ten times. The J gene is TRBJ2-7, the V gene TRBV12-3 or TRBV12-4, with 10 bases lining up with TRBD2. Trimming removed 5 bases from V and 1 base from J; junction bases left unmatched: 8. The CDR3 is 16 amino acids. CDR3 bases: TGTGCCAGCAGTCCGCAGGGACTAGCGCCATCCTACGAGCAGTACTTC. Its translation: CASSPQGLAPSYEQYF.

This clonotype has only a few counts. The gene calls are TRBV5-1 and TRBJ2-1; D gene ambiguous. Trimming removed 4 bases from V and 0 bases from J, with 11 bases in between. The CDR3 sequence is 15 residues long. Germline V CDR1 and CDR2: SGHRS, YFSETQ. CDR3: CASSRTPLSYNEQFF. The CDR3 DNA sequence: TGCGCCAGCAGCCGGACCCCCCTCTCCTACAATGAGCAGTTCTTC.

This clonotype came up a few times. This chain links TRBV29-1 with TRBJ2-1; 12 bases are a match to TRBD2. The germline CDR1 and CDR2 sequences are SQVTM and ANQGSEA. The J segment lost 1 base and the V segment lost 7 bases, leaving 5 bases of the junction unmatched. This CDR3 region has 15 residues. The chain's CDR3 is CSAKGTSGSYNEQFF. The CDR3 nucleotides are TGCAGCGCCAAGGGGACTAGCGGGTCCTACAATGAGCAGTTCTTC.

This clonotype has at least ten counts. This sequence joins TRBV4-2 and TRBJ2-5; tentatively, D is TRBD1 (5 bases). The germline V and J ends were trimmed by 4 bases and 4 bases, with 16 bases remaining between them. This CDR3 has 15 amino acids. Germline V gene sequence: CDR1 LGHNA, CDR2 YNFKEQ. CDR3 nucleotide sequence: TGTGCCAGCAGCCCTTCCGAAGGGGCCGCAGAGACCCAGTACTTC. Translation gives CASSPSEGAAETQYF.

There are a few counts of this clonotype. J is TRBJ1-3 and V is TRBV3-1; D is perhaps TRBD1 (5 bases). V dropped 0 bases and J dropped 3 bases, with 12 bases sitting between them. The CDR3 is 16 residues long. The germline V gene has CDR1 LGHDT and CDR2 YNNKEL (reference sequence). The CDR3 coding sequence is TGTGCCAGCAGCCAAGAACGGGGCAGGGTTGGAAACACCATATATTTT. Encoded protein: CASSQERGRVGNTIYF.

This clonotype was seen ten or more times. J is TRBJ2-5 and V is TRBV6-5; D perhaps matches TRBD1 (6 bases). CDR3 length: 13 amino acids. CDR1 MNHEY and CDR2 SVGAGI come from the germline V gene. Trimming stripped 2 bases from V and 7 bases from J, with 11 bases between. CDR3 residues: CASSYGGGGTQYF. Written as DNA, the CDR3 is TGTGCCAGCAGTTACGGGGGCGGCGGGACCCAGTACTTC.

This clonotype was picked up many times. The gene calls are TRBV14 and TRBJ2-7, with 7 bases fitting TRBD1. V shed 4 bases, J shed 9 bases, and the junction held 6 bases outside the gene matches. The CDR3 is 12 amino acids. Germline CDR1 reads SGHDN; CDR2 reads FVKESK. This chain's CDR3 is CASSPDRVSQYF. The CDR3 bases are TGTGCCAGCAGCCCCGACAGGGTATCGCAGTACTTC.

The chain has TRBV28 and TRBJ1-3; the D is unclear. Germline V lookup: CDR1 MDHEN, CDR2 SYDVKM. The CDR3 is made up of 15 amino acids. Trimming removed 5 bases at V and 0 bases at J, with 11 bases between. The DNA for the CDR3 is TGTGCCAGCAGTCCCTTTTACGACTCTGGAAACACCATATATTTT. This gives the protein CASSPFYDSGNTIYF. Full variable domain (outside the CDR3, taken from reference TRBV28 and TRBJ1-3): DVKVTQSSRYLVKRTGEKVFLECVQDMDHENMFWYRQDPGLGLRLIYFSYDVKMKEKGDIPEGYSVSREKKERFSLILESASTNQTSMYLCASSPFYDSGNTIYFGEGSWLTVV.

V gene TRBV12-3 or TRBV12-4 combines with J gene TRBJ2-4; D gene ambiguous. The CDR3 loop spans 11 amino acids. Trimming stripped 5 bases from V and 8 bases from J, with 7 bases between. CDR3 sequence (DNA): TGTGCCAGCAGTCCTCGGGACATTCAGTACTTC. Protein sequence: CASSPRDIQYF.

The chain has TRBV3-1 and TRBJ2-1; D possibly corresponds to TRBD1 (5 bases). CDR3 length: 14 amino acids. V gave up 4 bases and J gave up 9 bases, with 16 bases separating them. Germline V gene sequence: CDR1 LGHDT, CDR2 YNNKEL (reference sequence). The CDR3 bases are TGTGCCAGCAGCCTCGGCAGGGTGGGCAGTGAGCAGTTCTTC. This gives the protein CASSLGRVGSEQFF.